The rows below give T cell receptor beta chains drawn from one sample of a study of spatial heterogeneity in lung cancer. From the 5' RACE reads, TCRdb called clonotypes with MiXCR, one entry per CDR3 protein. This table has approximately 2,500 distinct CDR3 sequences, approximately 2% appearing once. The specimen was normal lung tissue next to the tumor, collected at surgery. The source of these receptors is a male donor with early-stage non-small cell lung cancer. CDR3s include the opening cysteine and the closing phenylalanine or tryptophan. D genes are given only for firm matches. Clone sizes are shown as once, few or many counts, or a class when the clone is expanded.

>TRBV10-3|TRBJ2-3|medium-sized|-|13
CALRVDNTDTQYF
TGTGCCCTCCGGGTAGACAACACAGATACGCAGTATTTT
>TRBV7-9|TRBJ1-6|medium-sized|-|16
CASSYPTVSYNSPLHF
TGTGCCAGCAGCTACCCGACAGTTAGCTATAATTCACCCCTCCACTTT
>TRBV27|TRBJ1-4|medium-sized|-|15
CASSPAGGKNEKLFF
TGTGCCAGCTCCCCAGCGGGGGGAAAAAATGAAAAACTGTTTTTT
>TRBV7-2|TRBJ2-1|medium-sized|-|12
CASGRSYNEQFF
TGTGCCAGCGGCCGCTCCTACAATGAGCAGTTCTTC
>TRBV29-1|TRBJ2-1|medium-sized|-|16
CSVFKGSSDLYNEQFF
TGCAGCGTTTTCAAGGGGTCTAGCGACCTTTACAATGAGCAGTTCTTC
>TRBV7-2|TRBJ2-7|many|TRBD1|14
CASTSGTGGGEQYF
TGTGCCAGCACCTCCGGGACAGGGGGAGGCGAGCAGTACTTC
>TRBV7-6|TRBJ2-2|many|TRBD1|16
CASSLAAGQGAGELFF
TGTGCCAGCAGCTTAGCCGCGGGACAGGGCGCCGGGGAGCTGTTTTTT
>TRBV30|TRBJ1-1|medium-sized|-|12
CAWSRAWIGAFF
TGTGCCTGGAGTAGGGCCTGGATTGGAGCTTTCTTT
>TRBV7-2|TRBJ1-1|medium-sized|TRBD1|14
CASSLQGARTEAFF
TGTGCCAGCAGCCTTCAGGGGGCGAGGACTGAAGCTTTCTTT
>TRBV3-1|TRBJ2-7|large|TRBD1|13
CASSPGQGYEQYF
TGTGCCAGCAGCCCGGGACAGGGGTACGAGCAGTACTTC
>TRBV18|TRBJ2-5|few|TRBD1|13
CASSPTGEETQYF
TGTGCCAGCTCACCAACAGGGGAAGAGACCCAGTACTTC
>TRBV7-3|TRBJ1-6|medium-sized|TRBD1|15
CASSRQGSNNSPLHF
TGTGCCAGCAGCAGACAGGGTAGTAATAATTCACCCCTCCACTTT
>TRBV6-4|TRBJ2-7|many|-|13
CASSRDFLGEQYF
TGTGCCAGCAGCAGGGACTTTTTAGGAGAGCAGTACTTC
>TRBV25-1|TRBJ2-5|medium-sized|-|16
CASSESSGNLPETQYF
TGTGCCAGCAGTGAATCGTCCGGCAACCTTCCAGAGACCCAGTACTTC
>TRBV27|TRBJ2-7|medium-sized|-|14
CASSPVRLSYEQYF
TGTGCCAGCAGTCCAGTTCGGTTATCCTACGAGCAGTACTTC
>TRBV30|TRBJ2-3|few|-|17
CAWSVRWTATCTDTQYF
TGTGCCTGGAGTGTACGCTGGACAGCAACCTGCACAGATACGCAGTATTTT
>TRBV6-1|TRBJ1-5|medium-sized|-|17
CASSGSRGIYSNQPQHF
TGTGCCAGCAGTGGGTCTCGAGGGATTTATAGCAATCAGCCCCAGCATTTT
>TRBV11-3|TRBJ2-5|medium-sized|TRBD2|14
CASSTGLAAETQYF
TGTGCCAGCAGCACGGGACTAGCGGCAGAGACCCAGTACTTC
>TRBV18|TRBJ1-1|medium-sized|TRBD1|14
CASSPAQGSTEAFF
TGTGCCAGCTCACCCGCACAGGGGTCTACTGAAGCTTTCTTT
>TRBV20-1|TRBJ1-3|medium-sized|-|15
CSARDRTVGGNTIYF
TGCAGTGCTAGAGATCGGACAGTCGGCGGGAACACCATATATTTT
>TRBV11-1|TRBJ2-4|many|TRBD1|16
CASSFHRGLTKNIQYF
TGTGCCAGCAGCTTCCACAGGGGATTGACCAAAAACATTCAGTACTTC
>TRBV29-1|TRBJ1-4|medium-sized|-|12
CSVQGVGEKLFF
TGCAGCGTTCAAGGGGTTGGGGAAAAACTGTTTTTT
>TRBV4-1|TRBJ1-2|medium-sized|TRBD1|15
CASSQDRQGAYGYTF
TGCGCCAGCAGCCAAGACAGACAGGGGGCATATGGCTACACCTTC
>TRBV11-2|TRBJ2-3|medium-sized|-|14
CASSVSRVTDTQYF
TGTGCCAGCAGCGTGTCCAGGGTTACAGATACGCAGTATTTT
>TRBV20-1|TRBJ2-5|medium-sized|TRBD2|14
CSARGLAGAETQYF
TGCAGTGCTAGGGGACTAGCGGGGGCCGAGACCCAGTACTTC
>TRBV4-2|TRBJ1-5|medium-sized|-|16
CASSQEGSPSNQPQHF
TGTGCCAGCAGCCAAGAAGGCAGCCCCTCGAATCAGCCCCAGCATTTT
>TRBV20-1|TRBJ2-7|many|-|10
CSQGIDEQYF
TGCTCCCAGGGTATCGACGAGCAGTACTTC
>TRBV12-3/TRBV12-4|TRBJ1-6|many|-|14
CASSLDGANSPLHF
TGTGCCAGCAGTTTAGACGGGGCTAATTCACCCCTCCACTTT
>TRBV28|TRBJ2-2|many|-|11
CASSFAGELFF
TGTGCCAGCAGTTTTGCCGGGGAGCTGTTTTTT
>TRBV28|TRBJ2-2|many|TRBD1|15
CASSRQGSNTGELFF
TGTGCCAGCAGCCGACAGGGCTCGAACACCGGGGAGCTGTTTTTT
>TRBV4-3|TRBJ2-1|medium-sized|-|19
CASSQEWGNNGNSYNEQFF
TGCGCCAGCAGCCAAGAGTGGGGTAATAACGGGAACTCCTACAATGAGCAGTTCTTC